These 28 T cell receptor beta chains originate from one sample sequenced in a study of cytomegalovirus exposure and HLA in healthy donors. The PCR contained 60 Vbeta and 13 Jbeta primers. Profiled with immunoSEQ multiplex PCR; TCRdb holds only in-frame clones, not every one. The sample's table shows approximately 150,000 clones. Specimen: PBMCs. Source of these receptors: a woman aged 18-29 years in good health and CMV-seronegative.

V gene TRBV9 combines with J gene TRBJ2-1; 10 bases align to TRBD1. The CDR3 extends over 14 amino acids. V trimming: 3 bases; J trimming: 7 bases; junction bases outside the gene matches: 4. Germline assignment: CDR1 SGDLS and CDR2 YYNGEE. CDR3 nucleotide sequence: TGTGCCAGCAGCGGAGCGGGACAGGGGAATGAGCAGTTCTTC. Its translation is CASSGAGQGNEQFF.

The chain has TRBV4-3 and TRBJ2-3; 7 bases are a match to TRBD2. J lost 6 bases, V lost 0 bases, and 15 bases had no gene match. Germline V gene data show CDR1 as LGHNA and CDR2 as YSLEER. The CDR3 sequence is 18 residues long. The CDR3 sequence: CASSQEAGSFGGEDTQYF. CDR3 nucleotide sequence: TGCGCCAGCAGCCAAGAGGCGGGGAGCTTTGGGGGGGAGGATACGCAGTATTTT.

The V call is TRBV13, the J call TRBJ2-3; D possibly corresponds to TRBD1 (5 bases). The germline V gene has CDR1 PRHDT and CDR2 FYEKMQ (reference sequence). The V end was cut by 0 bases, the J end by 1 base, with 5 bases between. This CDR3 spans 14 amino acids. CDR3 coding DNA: TGTGCCAGCAGCTTAGGAGGGGGCACAGATACGCAGTATTTT. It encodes CASSLGGGTDTQYF.

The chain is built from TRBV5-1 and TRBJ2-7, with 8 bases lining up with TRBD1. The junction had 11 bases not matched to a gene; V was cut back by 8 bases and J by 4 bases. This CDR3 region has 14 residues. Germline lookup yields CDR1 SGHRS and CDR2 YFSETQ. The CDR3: CASRTGMGSYEQYF. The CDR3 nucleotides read TGCGCCAGTAGGACAGGGATGGGCTCTTACGAGCAGTACTTC.

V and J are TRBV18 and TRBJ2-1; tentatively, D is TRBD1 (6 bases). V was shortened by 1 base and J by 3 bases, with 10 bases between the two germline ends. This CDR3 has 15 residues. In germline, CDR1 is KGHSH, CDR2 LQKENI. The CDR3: CASSPLGAIYNEQFF. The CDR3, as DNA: TGTGCCAGCTCACCACTGGGGGCTATCTACAATGAGCAGTTCTTC.

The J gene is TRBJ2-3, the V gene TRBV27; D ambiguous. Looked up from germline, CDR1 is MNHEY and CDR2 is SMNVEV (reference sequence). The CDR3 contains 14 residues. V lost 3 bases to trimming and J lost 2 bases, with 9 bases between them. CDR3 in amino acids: CASSFVPVTDTQYF. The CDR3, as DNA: TGTGCCAGCAGTTTCGTTCCAGTCACAGATACGCAGTATTTT.

The CDR3: CAISETGDYGYTF. The CDR3 coding sequence is TGTGCCATCAGTGAGACAGGGGACTATGGCTACACCTTC. This sequence joins TRBV10-3 and TRBJ1-2, with 7 bases identical to TRBD1. The CDR3 extends over 13 amino acids. Germline CDR1 ENHRY, CDR2 SYGVKD. V shed 2 bases and J 3 bases; nucleotides not matched to a gene: 0.

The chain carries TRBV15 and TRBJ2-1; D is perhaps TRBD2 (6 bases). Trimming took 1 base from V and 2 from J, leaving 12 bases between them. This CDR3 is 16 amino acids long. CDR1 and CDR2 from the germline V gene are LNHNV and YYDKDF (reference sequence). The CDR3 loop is CATSRGLAPTYNEQFF. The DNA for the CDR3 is TGTGCCACCAGCAGAGGTCTAGCGCCCACCTACAATGAGCAGTTCTTC.

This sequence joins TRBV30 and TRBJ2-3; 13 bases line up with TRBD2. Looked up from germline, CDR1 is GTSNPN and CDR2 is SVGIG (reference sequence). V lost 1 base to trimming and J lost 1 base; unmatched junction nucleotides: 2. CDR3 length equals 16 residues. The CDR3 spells CAWSATSGRGTDTQYF. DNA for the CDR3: TGTGCCTGGAGTGCCACTAGCGGGAGGGGCACAGATACGCAGTATTTT.

This CDR3 is CASSLVAGGPNEQFF. Written as DNA, the CDR3 is TGTGCCAGCAGCTTAGTGGCGGGAGGGCCTAATGAGCAGTTCTTC. J is TRBJ2-1 and V is TRBV7-6; 9 bases match TRBD2. The V segment lost 1 base and the J segment 7 bases; nucleotides outside the gene matches: 5. This CDR3 is built from 15 residues. Per germline, CDR1 SGHVS and CDR2 FNYEAQ.

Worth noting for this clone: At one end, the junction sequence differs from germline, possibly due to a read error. Written as DNA, the CDR3 is TGTGCCAGCAGCTTTTGGACAGGGGGTAACCATGGCTACACCTTC. Protein product: CASSFWTGGNHGYTF. V usage is TRBV7-9 and J usage is TRBJ1-2, with 10 nucleotides matching TRBD1. This CDR3 comprises 15 residues. CDR1 and CDR2 from the germline V gene are SEHNR and FQNEAQ (reference sequence).

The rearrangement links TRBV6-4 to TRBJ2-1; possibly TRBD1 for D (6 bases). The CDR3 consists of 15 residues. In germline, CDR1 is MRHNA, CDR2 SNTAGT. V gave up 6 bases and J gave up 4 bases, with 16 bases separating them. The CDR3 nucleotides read TGTGCCAGCAGCGTTAACAGGGACCAGTACAATGAGCAGTTCTTC. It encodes CASSVNRDQYNEQFF.

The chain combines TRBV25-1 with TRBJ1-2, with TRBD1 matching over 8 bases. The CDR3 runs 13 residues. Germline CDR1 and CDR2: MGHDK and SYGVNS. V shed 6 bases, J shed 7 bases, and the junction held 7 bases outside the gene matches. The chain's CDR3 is CASSRDRSSGYTF. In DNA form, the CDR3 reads TGTGCCAGCAGCCGGGACAGGTCGTCTGGCTACACCTTC.

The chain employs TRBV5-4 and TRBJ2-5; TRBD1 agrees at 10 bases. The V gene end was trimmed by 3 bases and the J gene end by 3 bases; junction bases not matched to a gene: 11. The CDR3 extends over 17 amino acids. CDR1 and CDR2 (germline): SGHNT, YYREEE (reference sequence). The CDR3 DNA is TGTGCCAGCAGCTGGGAGGGACAGGGGCTGGTAAAAGAGACCCAGTACTTC. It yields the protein CASSWEGQGLVKETQYF.

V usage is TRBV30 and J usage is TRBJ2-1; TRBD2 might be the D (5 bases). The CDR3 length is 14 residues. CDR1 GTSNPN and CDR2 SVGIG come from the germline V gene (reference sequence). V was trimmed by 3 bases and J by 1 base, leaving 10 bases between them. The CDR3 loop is CAWRSPGSYNEQFF. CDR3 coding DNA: TGTGCCTGGAGGTCTCCGGGATCCTACAATGAGCAGTTCTTC.

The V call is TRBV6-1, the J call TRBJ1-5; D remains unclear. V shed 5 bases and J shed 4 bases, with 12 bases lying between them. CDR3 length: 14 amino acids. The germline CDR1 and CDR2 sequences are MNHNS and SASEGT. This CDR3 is CASSSQTGNQPQHF. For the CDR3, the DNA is TGTGCCAGCAGTTCCCAGACTGGGAATCAGCCCCAGCATTTT.

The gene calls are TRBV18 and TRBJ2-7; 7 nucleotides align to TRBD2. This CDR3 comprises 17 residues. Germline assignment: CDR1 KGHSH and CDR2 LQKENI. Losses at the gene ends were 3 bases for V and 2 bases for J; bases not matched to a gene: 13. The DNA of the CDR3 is TGTGCCAGCTCACCCGGGCCGGGAGGCTTCGTCACCTACGAGCAGTACTTC. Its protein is CASSPGPGGFVTYEQYF.

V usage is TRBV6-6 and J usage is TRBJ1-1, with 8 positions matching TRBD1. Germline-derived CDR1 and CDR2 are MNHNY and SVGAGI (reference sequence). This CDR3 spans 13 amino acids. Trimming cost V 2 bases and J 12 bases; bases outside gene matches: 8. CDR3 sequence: CASSYEGTGRSFF. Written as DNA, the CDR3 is TGTGCCAGCAGTTACGAGGGGACAGGTCGATCTTTCTTT.

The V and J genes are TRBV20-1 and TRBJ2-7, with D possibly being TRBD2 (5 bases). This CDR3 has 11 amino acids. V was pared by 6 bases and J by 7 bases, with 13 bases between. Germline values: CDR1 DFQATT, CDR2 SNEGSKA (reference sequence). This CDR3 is CSALRTLEQYF. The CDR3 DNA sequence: TGCAGTGCCCTCAGGACTTTAGAGCAGTACTTC.

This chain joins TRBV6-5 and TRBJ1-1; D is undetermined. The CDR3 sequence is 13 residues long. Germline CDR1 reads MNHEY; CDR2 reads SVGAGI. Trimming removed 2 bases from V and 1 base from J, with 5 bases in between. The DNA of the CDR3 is TGTGCCAGCAGTTACCTGTCGAACACTGAAGCTTTCTTT. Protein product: CASSYLSNTEAFF.

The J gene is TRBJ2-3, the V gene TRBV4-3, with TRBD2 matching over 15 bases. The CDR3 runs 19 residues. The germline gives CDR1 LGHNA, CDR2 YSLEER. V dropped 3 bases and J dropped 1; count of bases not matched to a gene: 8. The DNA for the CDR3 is TGCGCCAGCAGCCAGGAAGGACTAGCGGGAGGGGGGGGCACAGATACGCAGTATTTT. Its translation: CASSQEGLAGGGGTDTQYF.

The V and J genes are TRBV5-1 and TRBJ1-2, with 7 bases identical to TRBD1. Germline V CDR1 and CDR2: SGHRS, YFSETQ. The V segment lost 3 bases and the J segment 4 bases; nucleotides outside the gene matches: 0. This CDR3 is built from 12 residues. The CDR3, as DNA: TGCGCCAGCAGCTCAGGGGGCTATGGCTACACCTTC. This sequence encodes CASSSGGYGYTF.

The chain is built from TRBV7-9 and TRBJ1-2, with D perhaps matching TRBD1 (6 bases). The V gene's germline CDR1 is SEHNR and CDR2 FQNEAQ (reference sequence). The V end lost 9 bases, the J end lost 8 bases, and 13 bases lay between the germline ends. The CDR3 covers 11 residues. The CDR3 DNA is TGTGCCAGTCAACAGGGTGGGGGCTACACCTTC. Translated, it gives CASQQGGGYTF.

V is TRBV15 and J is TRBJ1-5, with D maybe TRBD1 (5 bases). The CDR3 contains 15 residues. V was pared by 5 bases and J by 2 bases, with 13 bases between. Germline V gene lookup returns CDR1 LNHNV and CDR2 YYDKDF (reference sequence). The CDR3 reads CATSGEGRGNQPQHF. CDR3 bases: TGTGCCACCAGCGGGGAGGGCAGGGGCAATCAGCCCCAGCATTTT. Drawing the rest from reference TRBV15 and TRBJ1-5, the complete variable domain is DAMVIQNPRYQVTQFGKPVTLSCSQTLNHNVMYWYQQKSSQAPKLLFHYYDKDFNNEADTPDNFQSRRPNTSFCFLDIRSPGLGDTAMYLCATSGEGRGNQPQHFGDGTRLSIL.

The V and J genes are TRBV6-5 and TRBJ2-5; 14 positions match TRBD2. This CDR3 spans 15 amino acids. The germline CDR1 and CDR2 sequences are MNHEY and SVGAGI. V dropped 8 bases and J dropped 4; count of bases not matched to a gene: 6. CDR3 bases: TGTGCCAGCGGTGGGGGGACTAGCGGGAGAGAGACCCAGTACTTC. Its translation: CASGGGTSGRETQYF.

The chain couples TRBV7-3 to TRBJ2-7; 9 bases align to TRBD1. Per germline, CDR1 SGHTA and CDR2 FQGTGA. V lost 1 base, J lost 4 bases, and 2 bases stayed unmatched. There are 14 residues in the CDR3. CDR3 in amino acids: CASSLIGQGYEQYV. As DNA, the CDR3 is TGTGCCAGCAGCTTAATAGGACAGGGGTACGAGCAGTACGTC.

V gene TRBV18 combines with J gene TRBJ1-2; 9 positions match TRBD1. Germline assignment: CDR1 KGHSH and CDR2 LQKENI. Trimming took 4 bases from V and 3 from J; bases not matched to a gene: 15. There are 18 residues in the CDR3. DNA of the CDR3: TGTGCCAGCTCACGCAATTTTCCGGGACAGGGTGACCACTATGGCTACACCTTC. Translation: CASSRNFPGQGDHYGYTF. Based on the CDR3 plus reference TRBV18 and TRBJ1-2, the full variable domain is NAGVMQNPRHLVRRRGQEARLRCSPMKGHSHVYWYRQLPEEGLKFMVYLQKENIIDESGMPKERFSAEFPKEGPSILRIQQVVRGDSAAYFCASSRNFPGQGDHYGYTFGSGTRLTVV.

The chain's CDR3 is CAISESKGDRQPQHF. CDR3 DNA sequence: TGTGCCATCAGTGAGTCGAAGGGGGACCGGCAGCCCCAGCATTTT. The rearrangement uses TRBV10-3 and TRBJ1-5; D possibly corresponds to TRBD1 (6 bases). The germline CDR1 and CDR2 sequences are ENHRY and SYGVKD. The germline V and J ends were trimmed by 0 bases and 7 bases, with 13 bases remaining between them. The CDR3 is made up of 15 amino acids.